Below, one T cell receptor (beta chain) is given with its context. Its antigen target is currently unknown. The input lacks base qualities; no much larger clone sits a single base away. This sample was included in a study of PD-1 blockade in classical Hodgkin lymphoma (dated by TCRdb to 2018 to 2020). Regarding the complete study: Nivolumab dosing was 3 mg/kg intravenously every 2 weeks, continuing until either disease progression or unacceptable toxicity. The study used TCR beta sequencing and CyTOF to define a peripheral blood immune signature of response to PD-1 blockade in classical Hodgkin lymphoma. Study-wide findings and limitations: By C4D1, a significant rise was seen in CD4+ TCR diversity but not in CD8+ TCR diversity (p=0.0027 vs p=0.16), and the rise was most apparent among complete responders (p=0.02). Diversity was lower in patients who began nivolumab less than 1 year after ASCT, so these patients were left out of later analyses to avoid confounding by immune reconstitution. The study was limited to a single clinical trial cohort, and causes of repertoire differences, possibly disease activity or prior therapy, remained undefined. Among trial patients, those achieving complete response had baseline diversity similar to that of newly diagnosed patients, while diversity was significantly lower in partial responders and progressors. Newly diagnosed patients were reported to have lower baseline TCR diversity than healthy donors, and relapsed/refractory patients were reported to have lower baseline TCR diversity still.

The time point label corresponds to: cycle 2 day 1 (C2D1) of nivolumab. Every trial patient had relapsed after autologous stem cell transplantation, and cohorts A, B and C differed in prior brentuximab vedotin exposure. A total of more than 55 patients with relapsed/refractory classical Hodgkin lymphoma made up the trial cohort, and each patient's best overall response was complete response, partial response or progressive disease. Single-agent nivolumab was administered to trial patients in the multi-cohort phase II CheckMate 205 trial. An independent review committee assessed best overall response by applying the 2007 International Working Group response criteria. Trial PBMCs were collected just before the start of nivolumab (C1D1) and during therapy at cycle 2 day 1 and cycle 4 day 1. Peripheral blood was collected in 8 mL Vacutainer Cell Preparation Tubes, from which PBMCs were isolated by centrifugation and then cryopreserved.

Genomic DNA was extracted with the Qiagen DNeasy kit from unsorted PBMCs and from negatively selected CD4+ and CD8+ fractions. TCR beta CDR3 regions were subjected to amplification by immunoSEQ multiplex PCR with primers that anneal to V and J segments. A synthetic immune receptor repertoire was used to minimize amplification bias, and any remaining bias was removed computationally after sequencing. The original pipeline was this. Repertoire diversity was quantified as the Shannon entropy index using custom Python scripts. The unsorted, CD4+ and CD8+ repertoires were each analyzed separately, with the exception of combined analyses, where CD4+ and CD8+ sequences were merged in silico. Clonal expansion was defined as at least a 2-fold frequency increase after treatment relative to C1D1, with a pseudocount of 0.5 for undetected baseline clones. Clones with 0 or 1 copy at C1D1 were classified as singleton clones, and clones with 2 or more copies were classified as non-singleton clones. Clones expanded in unsorted samples were labelled as CD4+, CD8+ or unknown by matching protein sequences in sorted samples from the same patient. Wilcoxon tests on paired samples were used to test changes in diversity from C1D1 to C4D1. In TCRdb, the immuneACCESS table is reduced to in-frame sequences with V and J assigned. These tables do not hold every clone; where another copy was compared, an unresolved V gene accounts for under half, and the others remain unexplained. That table gives V, J and clone size, and the DNA gave D and trimming. This sample is represented by 100,000 or so clones; 75% to 90% of them were singletons. Under 8% of the sample goes to the ten largest clones.

Sequences GTSNPN (CDR1) and SVGIG (CDR2) are obtained from the germline V gene (reference sequence). The cysteine opens and the phenylalanine closes a CDR3 of 13 amino acids. This entry keeps only the CDR3 DNA: 39 bases, framed from base 1. V lost 4 bases and J lost 3 bases; the stretch between them is 7 bases long. The sequencing used peripheral blood mononuclear cells (PBMCs), collected before the second cycle of nivolumab. The receptor's source is a human donor with classical Hodgkin lymphoma. The V and J genes are TRBV30 and TRBJ1-6; perhaps TRBD1 is the D gene, with 6 bases matching. The CDR3 region has the sequence CAWNRDYNSPLHF. The nucleotides are TGTGCCTGGAACAGGGACTATAATTCACCCCTCCACTTT.